A selection of T cell receptor beta chains follows, all from one sample in a study of molecular identifiers for immune sequencing clone quantification. TCRdb ran MiXCR on the PCR reads and lists one entry per CDR3 protein. Of about 100,000 distinct CDR3 sequences in the sample, 35% to 40% were seen once. The sample comprised naive CD8+ T cells from blood, with Jurkat cell RNA spiked in. These receptors all stem from a human donor in good health. Some libraries in this study had Jurkat cell RNA spiked in. The CDR3 runs from the conserved cysteine through the conserved F or W. D genes are given only for firm matches. Clone size is not always given. Where it is, it says once, few, many or a class for expanded clones.

CDR3 protein: CASSLTGRLGANVLTF; CDR3 DNA: TGTGCCAGCAGCTTAACAGGGAGGCTTGGGGCCAACGTCCTGACTTTC; clone size: few; V gene: TRBV7-2; D gene: -; J gene: TRBJ2-6
CDR3 protein: CASSPRTGAQYF; CDR3 DNA: TGTGCCAGCAGCCCTCGCACCGGGGCCCAGTACTTC; clone size: many; V gene: TRBV11-2; D gene: -; J gene: TRBJ2-5
CDR3 protein: CASSDPGSSYGYTF; CDR3 DNA: TGTGCCAGCAGTGATCCGGGCAGCAGCTATGGCTACACCTTC; clone size: -; V gene: TRBV25-1; D gene: -; J gene: TRBJ1-2
CDR3 protein: CASSYGLYTDMNTEAFF; CDR3 DNA: TGTGCCAGCAGTTACGGTCTCTATACTGACATGAACACTGAAGCTTTCTTT; clone size: few; V gene: TRBV6-2/TRBV6-3; D gene: -; J gene: TRBJ1-1
CDR3 protein: CASSHALAGDAYNEQFF; CDR3 DNA: TGTGCCAGCAGCCACGCCCTTGCGGGAGACGCCTACAATGAGCAGTTCTTC; clone size: -; V gene: TRBV14; D gene: TRBD2; J gene: TRBJ2-1
CDR3 protein: CASSFTAYEQYF; CDR3 DNA: TGTGCCAGCAGTTTCACAGCCTACGAGCAGTACTTC; clone size: many; V gene: TRBV28; D gene: -; J gene: TRBJ2-7
CDR3 protein: CGSSWGGLNSPLHF; CDR3 DNA: TGTGGCAGCAGCTGGGGGGGGCTTAATTCACCCCTCCACTTT; clone size: -; V gene: TRBV7-9; D gene: -; J gene: TRBJ1-6
CDR3 protein: CSVDSPETQYF; CDR3 DNA: TGCAGCGTTGATAGCCCAGAGACCCAGTACTTC; clone size: many; V gene: TRBV29-1; D gene: -; J gene: TRBJ2-5
CDR3 protein: CASSLAGGAGGDEQFF; CDR3 DNA: TGTGCCAGCAGTTTGGCAGGGGGCGCGGGAGGCGATGAGCAGTTCTTC; clone size: few; V gene: TRBV28; D gene: -; J gene: TRBJ2-1
CDR3 protein: CASSEGFFYEQYF; CDR3 DNA: TGTGCCAGCAGTGAAGGGTTCTTCTACGAGCAGTACTTC; clone size: -; V gene: TRBV2; D gene: -; J gene: TRBJ2-7
CDR3 protein: CASIFSGREGYTDTQYF; CDR3 DNA: TGTGCCAGCATTTTTTCCGGGCGGGAGGGATACACAGATACGCAGTATTTT; clone size: many; V gene: TRBV27; D gene: TRBD2; J gene: TRBJ2-3
CDR3 protein: CSAIIEGQGTLNYGYTF; CDR3 DNA: TGCAGTGCCATTATAGAGGGACAGGGAACCCTTAACTATGGCTACACCTTC; clone size: few; V gene: TRBV20-1; D gene: TRBD1; J gene: TRBJ1-2
CDR3 protein: CASSPAGQGDVTTYEQYF; CDR3 DNA: TGTGCCAGCTCGCCCGCGGGACAGGGGGACGTAACCACCTACGAGCAGTACTTC; clone size: -; V gene: TRBV18; D gene: TRBD1; J gene: TRBJ2-7
CDR3 protein: CASSSRLAGDNEQFF; CDR3 DNA: TGTGCCAGCAGCTCGAGACTAGCGGGAGACAATGAGCAGTTCTTC; clone size: few; V gene: TRBV11-3; D gene: TRBD2; J gene: TRBJ2-1
CDR3 protein: CASTPDRDLVEQYF; CDR3 DNA: TGTGCCAGCACTCCCGACAGGGACCTTGTGGAGCAGTACTTC; clone size: -; V gene: TRBV28; D gene: TRBD1; J gene: TRBJ2-7
CDR3 protein: CASSPAVEGTDTQYF; CDR3 DNA: TGTGCCAGCAGTCCCGCCGTGGAGGGGACAGATACGCAGTATTTT; clone size: many; V gene: TRBV28; D gene: -; J gene: TRBJ2-3
CDR3 protein: CSVEVGQGAAEQYF; CDR3 DNA: TGCAGCGTTGAAGTGGGGCAGGGGGCCGCCGAGCAGTACTTC; clone size: many; V gene: TRBV29-1; D gene: TRBD1; J gene: TRBJ2-7
CDR3 protein: CASRVRDRVYTDTQYF; CDR3 DNA: TGTGCCAGCAGGGTCCGGGACAGGGTATACACAGATACGCAGTATTTT; clone size: -; V gene: TRBV27; D gene: TRBD1; J gene: TRBJ2-3
CDR3 protein: CASSSWYEQYF; CDR3 DNA: TGTGCCAGCAGCTCGTGGTACGAGCAGTACTTC; clone size: many; V gene: TRBV5-5; D gene: -; J gene: TRBJ2-7
CDR3 protein: CASSPGLVILDTQYF; CDR3 DNA: TGTGCCAGTAGCCCGGGACTAGTAATATTGGATACGCAGTATTTT; clone size: few; V gene: TRBV19; D gene: TRBD2; J gene: TRBJ2-3
CDR3 protein: CASSYGGQGSQPQHF; CDR3 DNA: TGTGCCAGCAGTTACGGGGGACAGGGAAGTCAGCCCCAGCATTTT; clone size: many; V gene: TRBV6-5; D gene: TRBD1; J gene: TRBJ1-5
CDR3 protein: CASRTVSTRDTQYF; CDR3 DNA: TGTGCCAGCAGAACGGTTAGCACCCGAGATACGCAGTATTTT; clone size: many; V gene: TRBV12-3/TRBV12-4; D gene: -; J gene: TRBJ2-3
CDR3 protein: CASTGPRQPYGYTF; CDR3 DNA: TGTGCCAGCACGGGTCCCCGACAGCCCTATGGCTACACCTTC; clone size: few; V gene: TRBV12-3/TRBV12-4; D gene: -; J gene: TRBJ1-2
CDR3 protein: CSVSAITEDTYSGNTIYF; CDR3 DNA: TGCAGTGTTTCTGCGATTACGGAGGACACATACTCTGGAAACACCATATATTTT; clone size: many; V gene: TRBV20-1; D gene: -; J gene: TRBJ1-3
CDR3 protein: CASSLISNAGELFF; CDR3 DNA: TGCGCCAGCAGCTTGATTAGTAACGCCGGGGAGCTGTTTTTT; clone size: -; V gene: TRBV5-1; D gene: -; J gene: TRBJ2-2
CDR3 protein: CASLTSGRETQYF; CDR3 DNA: TGTGCCAGTTTAACTAGCGGCCGGGAGACCCAGTACTTC; clone size: few; V gene: TRBV6-2/TRBV6-3; D gene: TRBD2; J gene: TRBJ2-5
CDR3 protein: CASSIRTSGPYNEQFF; CDR3 DNA: TGTGCCAGTAGTATTAGGACTAGCGGACCCTACAATGAGCAGTTCTTC; clone size: -; V gene: TRBV19; D gene: TRBD2; J gene: TRBJ2-1
CDR3 protein: CASSQDEASSYNSPLHF; CDR3 DNA: TGCGCCAGCAGCCAAGATGAAGCAAGCTCCTATAATTCACCCCTCCACTTT; clone size: -; V gene: TRBV4-3; D gene: -; J gene: TRBJ1-6
CDR3 protein: CASSLVAHNEQFF; CDR3 DNA: TGTGCCAGCAGCTTAGTTGCGCACAATGAGCAGTTCTTC; clone size: few; V gene: TRBV7-8; D gene: -; J gene: TRBJ2-1
CDR3 protein: CASSTDKATGELFF; CDR3 DNA: TGTGCCAGCTCGACGGACAAGGCCACCGGGGAGCTGTTTTTT; clone size: few; V gene: TRBV18; D gene: -; J gene: TRBJ2-2
CDR3 protein: CASSPLAGWQFF; CDR3 DNA: TGTGCCAGCAGCCCCTTAGCGGGATGGCAGTTCTTC; clone size: many; V gene: TRBV5-4; D gene: TRBD2; J gene: TRBJ2-1
CDR3 protein: CASSPYRLAGVSGANVLTF; CDR3 DNA: TGTGCCAGCTCACCCTACAGACTAGCGGGGGTCTCTGGGGCCAACGTCCTGACTTTC; clone size: -; V gene: TRBV18; D gene: TRBD2; J gene: TRBJ2-6
CDR3 protein: CASTDGLRAKNIQYF; CDR3 DNA: TGTGCCAGTACTGACGGGCTCAGAGCCAAAAACATTCAGTACTTC; clone size: -; V gene: TRBV19; D gene: -; J gene: TRBJ2-4
CDR3 protein: CSARKEVDRRGANTEAFF; CDR3 DNA: TGCAGTGCTAGAAAAGAAGTAGACAGGCGGGGGGCGAACACTGAAGCTTTCTTT; clone size: many; V gene: TRBV20-1; D gene: -; J gene: TRBJ1-1
CDR3 protein: CASSFTSGPYNEQSF; CDR3 DNA: TGTGCCAGCAGCTTTACTAGCGGACCGTACAATGAGCAGTCCTTC; clone size: few; V gene: TRBV7-2; D gene: TRBD2; J gene: TRBJ2-1
CDR3 protein: CASRLGDYYEQYF; CDR3 DNA: TGTGCCAGCAGATTGGGGGATTACTACGAGCAGTACTTC; clone size: -; V gene: TRBV28; D gene: -; J gene: TRBJ2-7
CDR3 protein: CASFNRNYQHSGYGYTF; CDR3 DNA: TGTGCCAGCTTCAACCGGAACTACCAACACTCGGGCTATGGCTACACCTTC; clone size: many; V gene: TRBV2; D gene: -; J gene: TRBJ1-2
CDR3 protein: CASSLRDSDTQYF; CDR3 DNA: TGTGCCAGCAGCCTAAGGGACTCAGATACGCAGTATTTT; clone size: many; V gene: TRBV7-8; D gene: -; J gene: TRBJ2-3
CDR3 protein: CASRLGPLGDTEAFF; CDR3 DNA: TGTGCCAGCAGACTCGGACCACTGGGGGACACTGAAGCTTTCTTT; clone size: -; V gene: TRBV3-1; D gene: -; J gene: TRBJ1-1
CDR3 protein: CSASDSGNEQFF; CDR3 DNA: TGCAGTGCTTCGGATAGCGGGAATGAGCAGTTCTTC; clone size: -; V gene: TRBV20-1; D gene: TRBD2; J gene: TRBJ2-1
CDR3 protein: CASRPTLQAGPQHF; CDR3 DNA: TGTGCCAGCAGACCTACACTACAGGCAGGGCCCCAGCATTTT; clone size: -; V gene: TRBV12-3/TRBV12-4; D gene: -; J gene: TRBJ1-5
CDR3 protein: CASSKVVKGKDTQYF; CDR3 DNA: TGTGCCAGCAGCAAAGTGGTTAAGGGGAAAGATACGCAGTATTTT; clone size: -; V gene: TRBV21-1; D gene: -; J gene: TRBJ2-3
CDR3 protein: CASSPTGGASENQYF; CDR3 DNA: TGTGCCAGCAGCCCCACAGGGGGGGCTTCGGAGAACCAGTACTTC; clone size: -; V gene: TRBV11-2; D gene: -; J gene: TRBJ2-5
CDR3 protein: CASTLGGDGEEWETQYF; CDR3 DNA: TGTGCCAGCACCCTCGGGGGGGATGGAGAAGAGTGGGAGACCCAGTACTTC; clone size: -; V gene: TRBV28; D gene: TRBD2; J gene: TRBJ2-5
CDR3 protein: CASSETTSGPGELFF; CDR3 DNA: TGTGCCAGCAGCGAAACGACTAGCGGCCCCGGGGAGCTGTTTTTT; clone size: few; V gene: TRBV7-6; D gene: TRBD2; J gene: TRBJ2-2
CDR3 protein: CASSVVGGSHNEQFF; CDR3 DNA: TGTGCCAGCAGCGTAGTAGGCGGGAGTCACAATGAGCAGTTCTTC; clone size: -; V gene: TRBV9; D gene: TRBD2; J gene: TRBJ2-1
CDR3 protein: CATRLAYEQYF; CDR3 DNA: TGTGCCACCAGACTAGCCTACGAGCAGTACTTC; clone size: -; V gene: TRBV6-1; D gene: -; J gene: TRBJ2-7
CDR3 protein: CSASEGSPYEQYF; CDR3 DNA: TGCAGTGCTAGTGAGGGGTCTCCCTACGAGCAGTACTTC; clone size: few; V gene: TRBV20-1; D gene: -; J gene: TRBJ2-7
CDR3 protein: CSVLTADEAFF; CDR3 DNA: TGCAGCGTCCTGACAGCGGATGAAGCTTTCTTT; clone size: many; V gene: TRBV29-1; D gene: -; J gene: TRBJ1-1
CDR3 protein: CASNAGYTDTQYF; CDR3 DNA: TGCGCCAGCAACGCGGGGTACACAGATACGCAGTATTTT; clone size: -; V gene: TRBV5-1; D gene: -; J gene: TRBJ2-3
CDR3 protein: CASSLDPPLAGTDNEQFF; CDR3 DNA: TGTGCCAGCAGCTTAGATCCGCCACTAGCGGGAACCGACAATGAGCAGTTCTTC; clone size: -; V gene: TRBV11-2; D gene: TRBD2; J gene: TRBJ2-1
CDR3 protein: CASSLLTSNNEQFF; CDR3 DNA: TGTGCCAGCAGCTTACTTACTAGCAACAATGAGCAGTTCTTC; clone size: -; V gene: TRBV7-9; D gene: -; J gene: TRBJ2-1
CDR3 protein: CASSVGLADEQYF; CDR3 DNA: TGCGCCAGCAGCGTGGGACTAGCTGACGAGCAGTACTTC; clone size: -; V gene: TRBV5-1; D gene: TRBD2; J gene: TRBJ2-7